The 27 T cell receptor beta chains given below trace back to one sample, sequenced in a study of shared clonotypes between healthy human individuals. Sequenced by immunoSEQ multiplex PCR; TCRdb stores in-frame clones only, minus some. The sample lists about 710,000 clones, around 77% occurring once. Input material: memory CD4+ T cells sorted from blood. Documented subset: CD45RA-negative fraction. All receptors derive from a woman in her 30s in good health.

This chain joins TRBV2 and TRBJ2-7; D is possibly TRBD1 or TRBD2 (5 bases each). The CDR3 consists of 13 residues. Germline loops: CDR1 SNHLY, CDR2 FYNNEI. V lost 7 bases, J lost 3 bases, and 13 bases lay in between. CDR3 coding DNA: TGTGCCAGCACGGGACCTTTGGGCTACGAGCAGTACTTC. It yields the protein CASTGPLGYEQYF. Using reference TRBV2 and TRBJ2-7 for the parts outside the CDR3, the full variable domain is EPEVTQTPSHQVTQMGQEVILRCVPISNHLYFYWYRQILGQKVEFLVSFYNNEISEKSEIFDDQFSVERPDGSNFTLKIRSTKLEDSAMYFCASTGPLGYEQYFGPGTRLTVT.

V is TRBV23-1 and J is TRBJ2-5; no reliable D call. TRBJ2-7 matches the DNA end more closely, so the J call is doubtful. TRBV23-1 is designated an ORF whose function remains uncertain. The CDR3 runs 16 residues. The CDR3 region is CASSPDNRVKKYEQYF. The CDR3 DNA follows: TGCGCCAGCAGTCCAGATAACCGGGTAAAGAAATACGAGCAGTACTTC.

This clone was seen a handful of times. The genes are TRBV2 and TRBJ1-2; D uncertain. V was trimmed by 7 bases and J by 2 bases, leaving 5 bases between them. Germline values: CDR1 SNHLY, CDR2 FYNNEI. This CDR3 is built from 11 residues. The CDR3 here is CASTWNYGYTF. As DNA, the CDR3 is TGTGCCAGCACATGGAACTATGGCTACACCTTC.

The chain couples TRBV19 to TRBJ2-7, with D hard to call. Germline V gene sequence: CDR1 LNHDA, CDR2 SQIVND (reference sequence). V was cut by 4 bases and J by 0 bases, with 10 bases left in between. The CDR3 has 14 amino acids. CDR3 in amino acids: CASSTRPDSYEQYF. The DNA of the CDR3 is TGTGCCAGTAGTACCCGTCCCGACTCCTACGAGCAGTACTTC.

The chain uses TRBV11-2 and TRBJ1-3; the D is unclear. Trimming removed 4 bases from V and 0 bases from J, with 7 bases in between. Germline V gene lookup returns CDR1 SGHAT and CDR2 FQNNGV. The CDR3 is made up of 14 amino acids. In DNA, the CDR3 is TGTGCCAGCAGCTCGCTACGCTCTGGAAACACCATATATTTT. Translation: CASSSLRSGNTIYF.

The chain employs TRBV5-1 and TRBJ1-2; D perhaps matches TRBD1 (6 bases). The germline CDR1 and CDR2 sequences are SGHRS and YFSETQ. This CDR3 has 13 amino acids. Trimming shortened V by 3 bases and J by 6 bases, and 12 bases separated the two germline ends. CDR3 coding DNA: TGCGCCAGCAGCTCCTATACAGGGAATGGCTACACCTTC. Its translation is CASSSYTGNGYTF.

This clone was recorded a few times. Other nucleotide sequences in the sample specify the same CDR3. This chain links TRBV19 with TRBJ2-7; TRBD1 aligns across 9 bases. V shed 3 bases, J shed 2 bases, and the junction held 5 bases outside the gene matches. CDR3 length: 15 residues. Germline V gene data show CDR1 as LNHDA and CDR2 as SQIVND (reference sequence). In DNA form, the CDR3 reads TGTGCCAGTAGTATTCGCGGGACAGGGCCCTACGAGCAGTACTTC. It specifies CASSIRGTGPYEQYF.

The CDR3, as DNA: TGTGCCAGCTCACCATCTCCGGGAGAATCCTACGAGCAGTACTTC. Amino acid sequence: CASSPSPGESYEQYF. The chain combines TRBV18 with TRBJ2-7; possible D gene TRBD2, 6 bases. The CDR3 runs 15 residues. Trimming shortened V by 2 bases and J by 1 base, and 12 bases separated the two germline ends. From germline, CDR1 is KGHSH and CDR2 LQKENI.

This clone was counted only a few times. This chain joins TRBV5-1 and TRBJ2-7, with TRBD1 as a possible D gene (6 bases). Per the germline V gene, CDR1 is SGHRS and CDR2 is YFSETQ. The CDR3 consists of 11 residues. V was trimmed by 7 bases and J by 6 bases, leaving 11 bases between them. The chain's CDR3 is CASRGGGEQYF. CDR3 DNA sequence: TGCGCCAGCCGAGGGGGTGGCGAGCAGTACTTC.

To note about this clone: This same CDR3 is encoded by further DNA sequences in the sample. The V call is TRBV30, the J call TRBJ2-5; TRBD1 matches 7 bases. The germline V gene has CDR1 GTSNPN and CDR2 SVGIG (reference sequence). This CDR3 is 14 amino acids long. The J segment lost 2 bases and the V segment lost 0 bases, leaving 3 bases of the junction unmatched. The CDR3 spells CAWSVRGQQETQYF. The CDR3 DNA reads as TGTGCCTGGAGTGTAAGGGGACAGCAAGAGACCCAGTACTTC.

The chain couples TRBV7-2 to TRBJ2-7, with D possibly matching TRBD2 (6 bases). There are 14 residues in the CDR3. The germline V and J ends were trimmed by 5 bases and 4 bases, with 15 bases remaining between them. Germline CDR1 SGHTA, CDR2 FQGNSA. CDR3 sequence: CASSPSAVEYEQYF. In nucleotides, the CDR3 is TGTGCCAGCAGCCCTAGCGCGGTCGAGTACGAGCAGTACTTC.

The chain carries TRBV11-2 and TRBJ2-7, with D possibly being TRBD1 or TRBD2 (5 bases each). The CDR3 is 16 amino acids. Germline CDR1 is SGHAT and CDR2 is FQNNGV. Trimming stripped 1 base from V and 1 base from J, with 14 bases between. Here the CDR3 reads CASSLVRGPRSYEQYF. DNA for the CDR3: TGTGCCAGCAGCTTAGTTAGGGGACCCCGATCCTACGAGCAGTACTTC.

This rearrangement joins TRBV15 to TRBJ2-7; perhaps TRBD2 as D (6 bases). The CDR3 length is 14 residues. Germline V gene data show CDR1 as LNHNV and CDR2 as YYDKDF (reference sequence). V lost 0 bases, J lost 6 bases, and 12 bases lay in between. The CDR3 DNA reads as TGTGCCACCAGCAGAGATCCGGGAGCGAGCGAGCAGTACTTC. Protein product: CATSRDPGASEQYF.

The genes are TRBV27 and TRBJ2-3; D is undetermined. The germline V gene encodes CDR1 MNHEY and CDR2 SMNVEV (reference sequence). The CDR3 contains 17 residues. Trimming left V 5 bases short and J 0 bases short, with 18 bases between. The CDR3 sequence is CASSPPRVATSTDTQYF. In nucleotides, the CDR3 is TGTGCCAGCAGTCCCCCCCGGGTTGCTACTAGCACAGATACGCAGTATTTT.

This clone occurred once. The CDR3 protein is CASGSLGAEQYF. The CDR3 region has the DNA TGTGCCAGTGGGTCACTTGGAGCCGAGCAGTACTTC. V gene TRBV19 combines with J gene TRBJ2-7; D remains unclear. CDR3 length: 12 residues. V was clipped by 8 bases and J by 6 bases, with 14 bases between them. Germline-derived CDR1 and CDR2 are LNHDA and SQIVND (reference sequence).

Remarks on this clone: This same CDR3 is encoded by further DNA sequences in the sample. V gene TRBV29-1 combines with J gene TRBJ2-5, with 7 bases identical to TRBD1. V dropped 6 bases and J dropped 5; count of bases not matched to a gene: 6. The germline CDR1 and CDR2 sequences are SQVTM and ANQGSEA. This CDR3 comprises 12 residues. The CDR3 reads CSVRDSPETQYF. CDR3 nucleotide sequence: TGCAGCGTGAGGGACAGCCCGGAGACCCAGTACTTC.

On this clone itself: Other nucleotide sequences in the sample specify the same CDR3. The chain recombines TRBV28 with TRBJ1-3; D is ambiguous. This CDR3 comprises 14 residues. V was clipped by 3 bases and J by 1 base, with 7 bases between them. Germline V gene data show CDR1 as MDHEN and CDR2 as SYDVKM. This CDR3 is CASSFFVSGNTIYF. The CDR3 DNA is TGTGCCAGCAGTTTTTTTGTGTCTGGAAACACCATATATTTT.

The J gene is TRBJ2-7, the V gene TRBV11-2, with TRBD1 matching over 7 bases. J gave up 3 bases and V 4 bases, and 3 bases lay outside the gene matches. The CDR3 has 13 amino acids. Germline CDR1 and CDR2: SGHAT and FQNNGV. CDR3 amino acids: CASSWGQNYEQYF. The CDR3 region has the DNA TGTGCCAGCAGCTGGGGACAGAACTACGAGCAGTACTTC.

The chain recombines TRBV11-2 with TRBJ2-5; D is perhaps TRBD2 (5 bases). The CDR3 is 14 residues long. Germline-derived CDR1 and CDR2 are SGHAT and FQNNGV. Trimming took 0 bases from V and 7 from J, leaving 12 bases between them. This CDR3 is CASSLDSGWGTQYF. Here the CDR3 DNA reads TGTGCCAGCAGCTTAGACTCGGGATGGGGGACCCAGTACTTC.

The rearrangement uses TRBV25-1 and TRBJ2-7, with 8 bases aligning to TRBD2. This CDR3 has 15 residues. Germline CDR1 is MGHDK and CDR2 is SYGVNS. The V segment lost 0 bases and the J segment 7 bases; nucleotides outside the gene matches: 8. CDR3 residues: CASSEYSGTGGEQYF. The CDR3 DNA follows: TGTGCCAGCAGTGAATATAGCGGGACGGGGGGTGAGCAGTACTTC.

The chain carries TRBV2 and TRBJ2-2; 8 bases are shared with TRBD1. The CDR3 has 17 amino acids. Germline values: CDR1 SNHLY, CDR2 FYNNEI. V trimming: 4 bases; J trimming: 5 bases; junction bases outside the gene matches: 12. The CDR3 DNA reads TGTGCCAGCAGTGCCGGGACAGGACCCCTGCAAACCGGGGAGCTGTTTTTT. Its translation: CASSAGTGPLQTGELFF.

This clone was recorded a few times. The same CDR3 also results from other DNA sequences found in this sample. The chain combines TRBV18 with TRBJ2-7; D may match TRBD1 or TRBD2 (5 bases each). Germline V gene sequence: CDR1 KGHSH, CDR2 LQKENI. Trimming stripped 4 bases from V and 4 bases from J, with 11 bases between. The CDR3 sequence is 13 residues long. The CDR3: CASSLGTGYEQYF. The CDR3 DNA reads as TGTGCCAGCTCACTCGGGACGGGGTACGAGCAGTACTTC.

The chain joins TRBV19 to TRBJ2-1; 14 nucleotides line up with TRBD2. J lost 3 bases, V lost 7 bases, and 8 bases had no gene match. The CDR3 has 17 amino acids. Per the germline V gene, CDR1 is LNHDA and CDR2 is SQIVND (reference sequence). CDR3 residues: CASTSSGLAGGYNEQFF. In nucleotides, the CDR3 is TGTGCCAGTACCTCATCCGGACTAGCGGGAGGCTACAATGAGCAGTTCTTC.

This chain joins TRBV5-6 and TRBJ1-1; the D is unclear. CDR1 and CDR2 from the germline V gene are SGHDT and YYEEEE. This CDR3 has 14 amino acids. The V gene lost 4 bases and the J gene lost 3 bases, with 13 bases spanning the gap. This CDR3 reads CASSPTPGDTEAFF. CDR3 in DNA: TGTGCCAGCAGCCCTACTCCTGGGGACACTGAAGCTTTCTTT.

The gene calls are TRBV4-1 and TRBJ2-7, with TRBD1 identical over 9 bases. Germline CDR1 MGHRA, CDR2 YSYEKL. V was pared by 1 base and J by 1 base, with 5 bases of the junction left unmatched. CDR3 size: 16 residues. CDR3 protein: CASSQATGQGSYEQYF. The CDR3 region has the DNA TGCGCCAGCAGCCAAGCTACGGGACAGGGTTCCTACGAGCAGTACTTC.

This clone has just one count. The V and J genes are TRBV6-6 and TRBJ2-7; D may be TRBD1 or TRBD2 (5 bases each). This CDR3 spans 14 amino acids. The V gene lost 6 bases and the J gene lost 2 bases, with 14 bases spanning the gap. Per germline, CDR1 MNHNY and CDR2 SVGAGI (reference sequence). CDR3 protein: CASSRGARPYEQYF. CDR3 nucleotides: TGTGCCAGCAGCCGAGGGGCAAGACCCTACGAGCAGTACTTC.

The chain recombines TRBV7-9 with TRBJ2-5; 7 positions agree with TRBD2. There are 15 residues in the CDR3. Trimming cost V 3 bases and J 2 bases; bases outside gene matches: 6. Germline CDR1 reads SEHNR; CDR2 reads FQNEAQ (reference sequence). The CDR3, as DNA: TGTGCCAGCAGCTTGAGCAGCGGGGTTCAAGAGACCCAGTACTTC. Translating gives CASSLSSGVQETQYF. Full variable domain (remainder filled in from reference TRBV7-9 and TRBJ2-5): DTGVSQNPRHKITKRGQNVTFRCDPISEHNRLYWYRQTLGQGPEFLTYFQNEAQLEKSRLLSDRFSAERPKGSFSTLEIQRTEQGDSAMYLCASSLSSGVQETQYFGPGTRLLVL.